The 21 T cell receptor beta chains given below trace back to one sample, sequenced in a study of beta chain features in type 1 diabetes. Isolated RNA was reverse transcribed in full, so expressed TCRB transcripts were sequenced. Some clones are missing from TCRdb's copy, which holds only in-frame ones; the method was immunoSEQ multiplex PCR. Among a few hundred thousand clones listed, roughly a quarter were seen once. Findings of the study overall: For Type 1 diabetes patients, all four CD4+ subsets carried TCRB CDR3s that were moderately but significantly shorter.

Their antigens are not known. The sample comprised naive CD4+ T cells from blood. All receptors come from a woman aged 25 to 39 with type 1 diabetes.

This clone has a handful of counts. The CDR3 loop reads CASSPQVLYNEQFF. The CDR3 coding sequence is TGTGCCAGCAGCCCCCAGGTCCTATACAATGAGCAGTTCTTC. This chain connects TRBV11-1 to TRBJ2-1; no reliable D call. Germline V gene sequence: CDR1 SGHAT, CDR2 FQDESV (reference sequence). V gave up 5 bases and J gave up 4 bases, with 12 bases separating them. The CDR3 loop spans 14 amino acids.

Here the CDR3 DNA reads TGCGCCAGCAGCTTGGGGGGCAACCAAGAGACCCAGTACTTC. Its protein is CASSLGGNQETQYF. The rearrangement joins TRBV5-1 to TRBJ2-5; tentative D call: TRBD1 (5 bases). The CDR3 sequence is 14 residues long. V was trimmed by 0 bases and J by 0 bases, leaving 6 bases between them. CDR1 is SGHRS, CDR2 YFSETQ, per germline.

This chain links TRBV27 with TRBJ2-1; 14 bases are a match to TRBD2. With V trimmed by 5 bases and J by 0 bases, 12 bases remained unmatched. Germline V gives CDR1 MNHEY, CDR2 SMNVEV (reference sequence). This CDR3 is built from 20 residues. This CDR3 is CASSGGLAGVWETSYNEQFF. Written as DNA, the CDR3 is TGTGCCAGCAGTGGGGGACTAGCGGGAGTATGGGAGACCTCCTACAATGAGCAGTTCTTC.

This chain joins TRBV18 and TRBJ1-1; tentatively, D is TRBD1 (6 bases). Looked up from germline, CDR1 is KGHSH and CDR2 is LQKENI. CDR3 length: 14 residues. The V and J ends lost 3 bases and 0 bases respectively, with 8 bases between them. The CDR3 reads CASSPRQVNTEAFF. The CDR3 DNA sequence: TGTGCCAGCTCACCTCGACAGGTGAACACTGAAGCTTTCTTT.

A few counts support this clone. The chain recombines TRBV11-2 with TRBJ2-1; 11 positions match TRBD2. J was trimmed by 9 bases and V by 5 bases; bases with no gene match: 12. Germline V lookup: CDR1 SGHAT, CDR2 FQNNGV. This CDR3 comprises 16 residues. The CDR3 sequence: CASSPLKASGRSEQFF. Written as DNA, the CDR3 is TGTGCCAGCAGCCCCTTGAAGGCTAGCGGGAGGAGTGAGCAGTTCTTC.

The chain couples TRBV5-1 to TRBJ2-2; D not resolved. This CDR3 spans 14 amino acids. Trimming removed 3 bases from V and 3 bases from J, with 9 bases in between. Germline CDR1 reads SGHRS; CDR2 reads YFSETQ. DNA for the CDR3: TGCGCCAGCAGCTCGACATTGGACACCGGGGAGCTGTTTTTT. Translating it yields CASSSTLDTGELFF. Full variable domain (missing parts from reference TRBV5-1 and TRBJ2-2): KAGVTQTPRYLIKTRGQQVTLSCSPISGHRSVSWYQQTPGQGLQFLFEYFSETQRNKGNFPGRFSGRQFSNSRSEMNVSTLELGDSALYLCASSSTLDTGELFFGEGSRLTVL.

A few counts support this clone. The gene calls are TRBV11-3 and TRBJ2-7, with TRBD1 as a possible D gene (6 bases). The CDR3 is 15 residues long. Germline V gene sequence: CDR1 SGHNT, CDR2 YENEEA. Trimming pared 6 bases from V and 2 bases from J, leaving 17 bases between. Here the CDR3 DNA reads TGTGCCAGCAGTACCGCCGGGACACTCGCCTACGAGCAGTACTTC. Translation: CASSTAGTLAYEQYF.

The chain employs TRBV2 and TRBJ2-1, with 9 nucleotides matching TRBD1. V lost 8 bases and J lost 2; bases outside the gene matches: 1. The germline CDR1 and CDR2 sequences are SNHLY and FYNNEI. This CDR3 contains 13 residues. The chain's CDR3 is CASRTGAYNEQFF. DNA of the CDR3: TGTGCCAGCCGGACAGGGGCCTACAATGAGCAGTTCTTC. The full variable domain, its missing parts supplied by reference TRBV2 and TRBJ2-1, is EPEVTQTPSHQVTQMGQEVILRCVPISNHLYFYWYRQILGQKVEFLVSFYNNEISEKSEIFDDQFSVERPDGSNFTLKIRSTKLEDSAMYFCASRTGAYNEQFFGPGTRLTVL.

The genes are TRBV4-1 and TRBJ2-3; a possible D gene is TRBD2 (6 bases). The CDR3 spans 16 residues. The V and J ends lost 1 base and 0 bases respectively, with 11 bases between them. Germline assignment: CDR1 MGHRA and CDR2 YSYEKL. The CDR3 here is CASSQGHAGSTDTQYF. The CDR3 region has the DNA TGCGCCAGCAGCCAAGGGCACGCGGGGAGCACAGATACGCAGTATTTT.

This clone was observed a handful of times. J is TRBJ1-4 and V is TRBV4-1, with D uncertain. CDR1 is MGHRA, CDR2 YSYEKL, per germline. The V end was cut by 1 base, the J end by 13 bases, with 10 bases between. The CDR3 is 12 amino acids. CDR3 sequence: CASSQAGRGLFF. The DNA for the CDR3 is TGCGCCAGCAGCCAAGCAGGCCGGGGACTGTTTTTT.

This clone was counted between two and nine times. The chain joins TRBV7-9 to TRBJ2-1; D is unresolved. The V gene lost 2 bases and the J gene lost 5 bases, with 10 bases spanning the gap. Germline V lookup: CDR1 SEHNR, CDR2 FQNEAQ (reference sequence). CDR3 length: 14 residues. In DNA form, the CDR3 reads TGTGCCAGCAGCTTAACGATTTCAGACAATGAGCAGTTCTTC. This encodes CASSLTISDNEQFF.

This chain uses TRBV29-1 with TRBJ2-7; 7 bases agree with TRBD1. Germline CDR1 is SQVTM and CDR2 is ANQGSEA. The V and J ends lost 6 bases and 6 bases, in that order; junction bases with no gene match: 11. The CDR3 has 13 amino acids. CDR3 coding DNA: TGCAGCGTGGGAGTGACAGGGTCGGGCGAGCAGTACTTC. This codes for CSVGVTGSGEQYF.

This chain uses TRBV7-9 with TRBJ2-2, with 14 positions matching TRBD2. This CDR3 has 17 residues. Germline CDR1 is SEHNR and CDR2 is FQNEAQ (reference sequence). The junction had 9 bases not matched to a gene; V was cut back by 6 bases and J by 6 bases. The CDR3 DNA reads TGTGCCAGCAGGTCCGCTCCGGGACTAGCGGGAGCCGGGGAGCTGTTTTTT. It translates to CASRSAPGLAGAGELFF.

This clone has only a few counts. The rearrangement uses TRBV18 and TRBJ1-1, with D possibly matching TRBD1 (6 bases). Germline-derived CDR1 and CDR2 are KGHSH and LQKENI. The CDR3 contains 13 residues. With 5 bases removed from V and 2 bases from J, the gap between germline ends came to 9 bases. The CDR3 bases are TGTGCCAGCTCAACGGACAGTAACACTGAAGCTTTCTTT. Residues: CASSTDSNTEAFF.

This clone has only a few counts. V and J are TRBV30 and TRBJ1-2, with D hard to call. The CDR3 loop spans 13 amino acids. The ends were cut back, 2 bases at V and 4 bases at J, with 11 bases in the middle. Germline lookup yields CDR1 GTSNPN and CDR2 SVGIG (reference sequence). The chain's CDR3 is CAWSTQLSYGYTF. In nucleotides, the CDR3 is TGTGCCTGGAGTACGCAATTGAGCTATGGCTACACCTTC.

CDR3 DNA: TGCGCCAGCAGCCATAGCACGGTCCAAGAGACCCAGTACTTC. It encodes CASSHSTVQETQYF. The chain combines TRBV4-1 with TRBJ2-5; D call uncertain. This CDR3 region has 14 residues. Trimming took off 3 bases at V and 1 base at J, with 9 bases between the two ends. CDR1 and CDR2 from the germline V gene are MGHRA and YSYEKL.

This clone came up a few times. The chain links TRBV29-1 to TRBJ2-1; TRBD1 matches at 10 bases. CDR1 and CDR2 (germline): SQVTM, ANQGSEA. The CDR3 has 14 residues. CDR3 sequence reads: CRASGTGAENEQFF. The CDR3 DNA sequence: TGCAGAGCCTCCGGGACAGGGGCGGAAAATGAGCAGTTCTTC.

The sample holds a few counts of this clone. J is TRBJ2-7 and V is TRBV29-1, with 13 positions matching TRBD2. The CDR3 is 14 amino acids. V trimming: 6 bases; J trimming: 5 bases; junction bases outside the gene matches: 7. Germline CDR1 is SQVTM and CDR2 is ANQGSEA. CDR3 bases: TGCAGCGTGGACGGACTAGCGGGAGTGGACGAGCAGTACTTC. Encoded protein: CSVDGLAGVDEQYF.

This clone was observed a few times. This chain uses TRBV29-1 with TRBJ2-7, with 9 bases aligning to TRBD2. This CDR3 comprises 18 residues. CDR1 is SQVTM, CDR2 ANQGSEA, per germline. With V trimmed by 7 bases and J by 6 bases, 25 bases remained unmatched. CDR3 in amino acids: CSASLYLGREGHLSEQYF. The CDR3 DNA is TGCAGCGCCTCCTTATACCTAGGGCGGGAGGGCCACCTAAGCGAGCAGTACTTC.

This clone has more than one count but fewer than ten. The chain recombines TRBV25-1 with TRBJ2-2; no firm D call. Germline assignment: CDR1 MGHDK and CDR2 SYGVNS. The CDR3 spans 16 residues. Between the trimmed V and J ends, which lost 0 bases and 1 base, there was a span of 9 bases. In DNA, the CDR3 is TGTGCCAGCAGTGAATATAGCAGCCTGAACACCGGGGAGCTGTTTTTT. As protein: CASSEYSSLNTGELFF.

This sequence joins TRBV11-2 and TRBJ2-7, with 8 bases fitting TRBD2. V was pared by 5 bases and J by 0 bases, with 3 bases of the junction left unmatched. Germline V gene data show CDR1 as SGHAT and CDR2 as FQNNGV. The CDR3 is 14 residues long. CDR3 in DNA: TGTGCCAGCAGCGTTACTAGCGGCTCCTACGAGCAGTACTTC. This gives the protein CASSVTSGSYEQYF.